This T cell receptor (beta chain) was recovered during a study of shared clonotypes between healthy human individuals. Looking at the study overall: The donor pool was made up of two women and three men aged 18 to 49. The study, taken as a whole, reports: Sampling covered nothing but blood. Tissue TCR repertoires likely differ from those found in blood. Between a few donors, naive CD4 clonotypes were shared at a level of about 5%.

Measured with immunoSEQ multiplex PCR; TCRdb has only the in-frame clones, and not every one. The profile shows about 1 million clones, roughly 80% of them singletons. CD4+ cells were split into CD45RA+ naive and CD45RA-negative memory subsets. Note on this clone: Its antigen remains unknown.

This TCR was recovered from a man between 18 and 35 years old in good health. Sequenced material: memory CD4+ T cells sorted from blood. As for subset: CD45RA-negative fraction.

Here the CDR3 DNA reads TGTGCCAGCTCACCACCGGTGGGTACTGAAGCTTTCTTT. Encoded protein: CASSPPVGTEAFF. The V gene is TRBV18, the J gene TRBJ1-1, with unresolved D. The germline V gene has CDR1 KGHSH and CDR2 LQKENI. Trimming removed 0 bases at V and 5 bases at J, with 7 bases between. The CDR3 extends over 13 amino acids.